This T cell receptor (beta chain) was recovered during a study of CD8 T cells in Susac syndrome. CDR1 SGHVS and CDR2 FQNEAQ come from the germline V gene. The V gene end was trimmed by 4 bases and the J gene end by 0 bases; junction bases not matched to a gene: 3. The CDR3 contains 15 residues. After extraction with the RNeasy kit, roughly 0.45 to 1 ug of the RNA was reverse transcribed using random hexamers. MiXCR, run by TCRdb on the immunoSEQ multiplex PCR reads, gives a single entry per CDR3 protein. The sample consists of approximately 150,000 distinct CDR3 sequences, roughly 95% of them appearing once. Sequencing of TCR beta covered CD8+ and CD4+ T cells obtained from blood.

This TCR derives from a human donor with multiple sclerosis. The chain carries TRBV7-8 and TRBJ2-3; 8 nucleotides line up with TRBD1. The material sequenced was CD4+ T cells from PBMCs. The CDR3 protein is CASSSTGGSTDTQYF. As DNA, the CDR3 is TGTGCCAGCAGCTCTACAGGGGGAAGCACAGATACGCAGTATTTT.